The clone carrying this T cell receptor (beta chain) has a handful of counts. What it recognizes is unknown. The record originates from a study of PD-1 blockade in classical Hodgkin lymphoma. Study-wide background: Nivolumab was administered to patients intravenously at 3 mg/kg every 2 weeks. Study results and caveats: Relapsed/refractory patients reportedly had lower baseline diversity than newly diagnosed patients. In CD4+ cells, TCR diversity went up significantly by C4D1, but in CD8+ cells it did not. Patients who responded completely had about the same baseline diversity as newly diagnosed patients.

Clones were sequenced by immunoSEQ multiplex PCR, and TCRdb holds only the in-frame ones, with some missing. Among 95,000 or so clones, around four fifths were seen once, and the ten largest hold 9% to 15%. In germline, CDR1 is GTSNPN, CDR2 SVGIG (reference sequence). This CDR3 has 13 residues. V was trimmed by 3 bases and J by 3 bases, leaving 9 bases between them. With no exception, relapse followed autologous stem cell transplantation in all patients, and brentuximab vedotin exposure varied. The rearrangement links TRBV30 to TRBJ1-5; D is possibly TRBD1 (5 bases). This TCR derives from a human donor with classical Hodgkin lymphoma. Sample: peripheral blood mononuclear cells (PBMCs), taken at baseline. The CDR3 spells CAWSSGINQPQHF. DNA of the CDR3: TGTGCCTGGAGCTCAGGGATCAATCAGCCCCAGCATTTT.